This T cell receptor beta chain comes out of a study of blood T cell repertoires in COVID-19. The CDR3 runs 15 residues. Germline-derived CDR1 and CDR2 are MRHNA and SNTAGT. The V segment lost 11 bases and the J segment 6 bases; nucleotides outside the gene matches: 13. Sequencing used immunoSEQ multiplex PCR; TCRdb keeps in-frame clones, though not all of them. In the table there are 150,000 or so clones, about 79% of which are singletons. This chain links TRBV6-4 with TRBJ2-5; 12 positions match TRBD1. The specimen was peripheral blood. This TCR was sampled from a woman aged 55-75 years with acute or convalescent COVID-19. The CDR3 protein is CAGRPGTGGSKTQYF. The CDR3 DNA reads as TGTGCCGGCCGGCCCGGGACAGGGGGCTCGAAGACCCAGTACTTC.